This entry describes one T cell receptor beta chain. What it binds is unknown. These data are taken from a study of T cell responses to AZD1222 COVID-19 vaccine. Study outcomes and limitations: Unmutated regions of variants are reportedly targeted by nearly half of spike-specific TCRs. Donors skewed white British and female; clonal diversity was possibly underestimated. Scientists sampled the repertoires only once the peak T cell response had passed. Of the AZD1222 recipients, only five to seven were seropositive at baseline.

This table comes from immunoSEQ multiplex PCR, and its TCRdb copy is limited to in-frame clones, with some not included. The sample lists about 120,000 clones; around 90% were seen once. V was clipped by 7 bases and J by 5 bases, with 20 bases between them. CDR3 length: 15 amino acids. From germline, CDR1 is MNHEY and CDR2 SVGEGT. The gene calls are TRBV6-2 or TRBV6-3 and TRBJ2-5, with D perhaps matching TRBD1 or TRBD2 (6 bases each). This TCR was sampled from an adult who received the AZD1222 COVID-19 vaccine. Sample: peripheral blood, taken 28 days after the second AZD1222 dose. The CDR3 here is CASTPGGGGRETQYF. DNA of the CDR3: TGTGCCAGCACCCCCGGTGGAGGGGGGAGGGAGACCCAGTACTTC.